This T cell receptor beta chain appears in the sequencing data of a study of monozygotic twins with inflammatory bowel disease. General study results and limits: Support was absent for any single strong signal or clonotype linked to IBD. Discordant twins showed the same repertoire similarity as concordant twins, possibly from limited power.

Germline lookup yields CDR1 LNHNV and CDR2 YYDKDF (reference sequence). The CDR3 is made up of 15 amino acids. Every sample had its cDNA made across eight separate reactions. Reanalyzing the 5' RACE reads, TCRdb keeps one entry per CDR3 protein, without DNA. This sample's table reports some 150,000 distinct CDR3 sequences. The authors drew about 2.7 ml of blood from each donor. Regarding this clonotype: Its antigen is as yet unknown.

The rearrangement links TRBV15 to TRBJ1-5; TCRdb picks TRBD1, but there is no DNA to check that call. Sequenced sample: blood. The source is a human donor with ulcerative colitis or Crohn's disease, or a healthy co-twin of an affected twin (not recorded which). CDR3 protein: CATSKQDRGDQPQHF.